These 24 T cell receptor beta chains were sequenced from one sample in a study of shared clonotypes between healthy human individuals (dated by TCRdb to the early 2020s). The library came from the immunoSEQ multiplex PCR assay. TCRdb holds this immuneACCESS table with in-frame rearrangements only. Some clones are missing; in checked studies, unresolved V genes explain under half, and the rest has no known cause. For this sample the table gives under 600,000 clones, of which roughly 95% were detected only once. Together, the top ten hold around 0.067% of the sample. The sequenced sample was naive CD4+ T cells sorted from blood. The sample's cell subset or site label is to be understood as: CD45RA+ positively selected. The receptors derive from a woman aged 25 to 39 in good health.

The gene calls are TRBV11-2 and TRBJ2-2, with 14 bases lining up with TRBD2. The CDR3 is 17 residues long. J was trimmed by 7 bases and V by 5 bases; bases with no gene match: 9. Germline V CDR1 and CDR2: SGHAT, FQNNGV. CDR3 loop: CASSPTSGRAVGGELFF. DNA of the CDR3: TGTGCCAGCAGCCCGACTAGCGGGAGGGCCGTTGGCGGGGAGCTGTTTTTT.

J is TRBJ2-7 and V is TRBV5-1, with TRBD2 matching over 10 bases. Germline values: CDR1 SGHRS, CDR2 YFSETQ. V shed 5 bases, J shed 4 bases, and the junction held 6 bases outside the gene matches. The CDR3 runs 14 residues. The CDR3 loop is CASRVASGSYEQYF. CDR3 bases: TGCGCCAGCAGGGTTGCTAGCGGGAGTTACGAGCAGTACTTC.

This chain connects TRBV11-2 to TRBJ2-1, with 7 bases that match TRBD2. The CDR3 is 17 amino acids. Germline lookup yields CDR1 SGHAT and CDR2 FQNNGV. V was pared by 1 base and J by 5 bases, with 11 bases of the junction left unmatched. CDR3 sequence reads: CASSLVAQRERHNEQFF. The CDR3 DNA follows: TGTGCCAGCAGCTTAGTAGCCCAGCGGGAACGACACAATGAGCAGTTCTTC. Supplemented by reference TRBV11-2 and TRBJ2-1, the full variable domain reads EAGVAQSPRYKIIEKRQSVAFWCNPISGHATLYWYQQILGQGPKLLIQFQNNGVVDDSQLPKDRFSAERLKGVDSTLKIQPAKLEDSAVYLCASSLVAQRERHNEQFFGPGTRLTVL.

V gene TRBV28 combines with J gene TRBJ2-2; possible D gene TRBD1, 5 bases. The germline gives CDR1 MDHEN, CDR2 SYDVKM. The CDR3 has 15 amino acids. V was clipped by 10 bases and J by 0 bases, with 15 bases between them. In DNA, the CDR3 is TGTGCCACCGTGACGGACACGACGAACACCGGGGAGCTGTTTTTT. Residues: CATVTDTTNTGELFF.

CDR3 DNA: TGTGCCAGCAGTGAAGCGGCGCTGGATGGCTACACCTTC. Its translation is CASSEAALDGYTF. This sequence joins TRBV2 and TRBJ1-2, with D uncertain. The germline V gene encodes CDR1 SNHLY and CDR2 FYNNEI. The CDR3 covers 13 residues. V gave up 0 bases and J gave up 6 bases, with 8 bases separating them.

This chain links TRBV28 with TRBJ1-4, with 7 bases lining up with TRBD1. The CDR3 contains 15 residues. V shed 6 bases and J 0 bases; nucleotides not matched to a gene: 4. The germline gives CDR1 MDHEN, CDR2 SYDVKM. The CDR3: CASSRTGATNEKLFF. CDR3 DNA sequence: TGTGCCAGCAGCCGGACAGGAGCAACTAATGAAAAACTGTTTTTT.

V and J are TRBV28 and TRBJ1-5; possibly TRBD1 for D (5 bases). Trimming cost V 3 bases and J 1 base, with 7 bases left between them. This CDR3 is built from 14 residues. Germline CDR1 is MDHEN and CDR2 is SYDVKM. This chain's CDR3 is CASSFQGSNQPQHF. The CDR3 DNA reads as TGTGCCAGCAGTTTCCAGGGAAGCAATCAGCCCCAGCATTTT.

The J gene is TRBJ1-5, the V gene TRBV6-5; TRBD1 matches at 8 bases. Trimming cost V 6 bases and J 0 bases; bases outside gene matches: 4. The V gene's germline CDR1 is MNHEY and CDR2 SVGAGI. The CDR3 extends over 15 amino acids. CDR3 loop: CASRRQGYSNQPQHF. The CDR3 nucleotides are TGTGCCAGCAGACGACAGGGGTATAGCAATCAGCCCCAGCATTTT.

Only one count was recorded for this clone. This sequence joins TRBV6-5 and TRBJ1-5; no definite D call. The germline V gene encodes CDR1 MNHEY and CDR2 SVGAGI. This CDR3 is 13 amino acids long. V was clipped by 6 bases and J by 6 bases, with 12 bases between them. CDR3 coding DNA: TGTGCCAGCAGCCTAATTCGAGGTCAGCCCCAGCATTTT. It translates to CASSLIRGQPQHF.

This clone was counted once. The chain couples TRBV10-3 to TRBJ1-1; possible D gene TRBD1, 5 bases. Germline CDR1 reads ENHRY; CDR2 reads SYGVKD. CDR3 size: 14 residues. V was cut by 1 base and J by 3 bases, with 9 bases left in between. In DNA form, the CDR3 reads TGTGCCATCAGTGAGTGGCAGACAGACACTGAAGCTTTCTTT. Translation: CAISEWQTDTEAFF.

The chain joins TRBV20-1 to TRBJ2-1; no reliable D call. CDR3 length: 11 amino acids. Trimming cost V 6 bases and J 8 bases, with 11 bases left between them. Germline V lookup: CDR1 DFQATT, CDR2 SNEGSKA (reference sequence). The CDR3 DNA is TGCAGTGCCCCGATTTATTATGAGCAGTTCTTC. As protein: CSAPIYYEQFF.

V and J are TRBV18 and TRBJ2-7; perhaps TRBD1 as D (6 bases). Germline V lookup: CDR1 KGHSH, CDR2 LQKENI. V lost 5 bases, J lost 2 bases, and 10 bases lay in between. This CDR3 is built from 13 residues. CDR3 sequence: CASSRQDPYEQYF. CDR3 in DNA: TGTGCCAGCTCAAGACAGGATCCCTACGAGCAGTACTTC.

The chain is built from TRBV6-5 and TRBJ2-1, with a weak D call TRBD2 (5 bases). Germline V gene data show CDR1 as MNHEY and CDR2 as SVGAGI. Trimming removed 4 bases from V and 8 bases from J, with 18 bases in between. CDR3 size: 15 residues. CDR3 protein: CASSWTFGLVDEQFF. CDR3 bases: TGTGCCAGCAGTTGGACGTTTGGACTTGTAGATGAGCAGTTCTTC.

V gene TRBV2 combines with J gene TRBJ1-5; 7 bases are a match to TRBD1. The CDR3 spans 15 residues. The germline gives CDR1 SNHLY, CDR2 FYNNEI. V lost 6 bases to trimming and J lost 2 bases; unmatched junction nucleotides: 7. This CDR3 is CASRAAGGGNQPQHF. The CDR3 nucleotides are TGTGCCAGCAGGGCGGCAGGGGGAGGCAATCAGCCCCAGCATTTT. The variable domain in full, completed from reference TRBV2 and TRBJ1-5, reads EPEVTQTPSHQVTQMGQEVILRCVPISNHLYFYWYRQILGQKVEFLVSFYNNEISEKSEIFDDQFSVERPDGSNFTLKIRSTKLEDSAMYFCASRAAGGGNQPQHFGDGTRLSIL.

This sequence joins TRBV7-9 and TRBJ2-3, with D uncertain. Germline V gene data show CDR1 as SEHNR and CDR2 as FQNEAQ (reference sequence). Trimming removed 5 bases from V and 4 bases from J, with 13 bases in between. The CDR3 is 14 amino acids. The CDR3 loop reads CASSLVSRPDTQYF. DNA for the CDR3: TGTGCCAGCAGCCTAGTTTCCCGGCCAGATACGCAGTATTTT.

Remarks on this clone: A read error may account for a junction end that differs from germline. The same CDR3 can be traced to other DNA sequences in this sample. The CDR3 sequence: CASSLIGLAGYEQYF. The CDR3 DNA reads TGCGCCAGCAGTTTAATCGGCCTAGCGGGATACGAGCAGTACTTC. V gene TRBV28 combines with J gene TRBJ2-7; 9 bases fit TRBD2. Germline V gives CDR1 MDHEN, CDR2 SYDVKM. The CDR3 loop spans 15 amino acids.

The chain links TRBV27 to TRBJ2-3; 9 nucleotides agree with TRBD2. The CDR3 runs 14 residues. Germline V lookup: CDR1 MNHEY, CDR2 SMNVEV (reference sequence). The V gene end was trimmed by 5 bases and the J gene end by 8 bases; junction bases not matched to a gene: 8. CDR3 in amino acids: CASSASGLAPTQYF. As DNA, the CDR3 is TGTGCCAGCAGTGCCTCCGGACTAGCGCCTACGCAGTATTTT.

The chain joins TRBV2 to TRBJ1-4; D unclear. This CDR3 region has 15 residues. V was pared by 5 bases and J by 2 bases, with 12 bases between. CDR1 SNHLY and CDR2 FYNNEI come from the germline V gene. The CDR3 bases are TGTGCCAGCAGTCCGCAGCTGGGGACTAATGAAAAACTGTTTTTT. Residues: CASSPQLGTNEKLFF. The entire variable domain, with the rest obtained from reference TRBV2 and TRBJ1-4, is as follows: EPEVTQTPSHQVTQMGQEVILRCVPISNHLYFYWYRQILGQKVEFLVSFYNNEISEKSEIFDDQFSVERPDGSNFTLKIRSTKLEDSAMYFCASSPQLGTNEKLFFGSGTQLSVL.

The rearrangement joins TRBV29-1 to TRBJ1-1; D possibly corresponds to TRBD1 (5 bases). Germline lookup yields CDR1 SQVTM and CDR2 ANQGSEA. The ends were cut back, 7 bases at V and 6 bases at J, with 9 bases in the middle. The CDR3 loop spans 10 amino acids. This chain's CDR3 is CSGGDAEAFF. CDR3 DNA: TGCAGCGGGGGGGATGCTGAAGCTTTCTTT.

The J gene is TRBJ2-2, the V gene TRBV28; TRBD2 matches 7 bases. V dropped 5 bases and J dropped 6; count of bases not matched to a gene: 24. Germline CDR1 reads MDHEN; CDR2 reads SYDVKM. CDR3 length equals 20 residues. The CDR3 loop is CASSEDGAGSGTYRPGELFF. CDR3 DNA sequence: TGTGCCAGCAGTGAGGACGGTGCTGGGAGCGGGACCTACCGCCCCGGGGAGCTGTTTTTT. The full variable domain, in which reference TRBV28 and TRBJ2-2 provide the parts outside the CDR3, is DVKVTQSSRYLVKRTGEKVFLECVQDMDHENMFWYRQDPGLGLRLIYFSYDVKMKEKGDIPEGYSVSREKKERFSLILESASTNQTSMYLCASSEDGAGSGTYRPGELFFGEGSRLTVL.

V and J are TRBV11-2 and TRBJ2-1; a possible D gene is TRBD2 (5 bases). Trimming removed 1 base at V and 3 bases at J, with 10 bases between. CDR1 and CDR2 (germline): SGHAT, FQNNGV. This CDR3 contains 15 residues. The CDR3 protein is CASSLALLVYNEQFF. The CDR3 coding sequence is TGTGCCAGCAGCTTAGCGCTACTAGTCTACAATGAGCAGTTCTTC.

The chain couples TRBV28 to TRBJ1-5; 8 bases fit TRBD1. The germline V gene has CDR1 MDHEN and CDR2 SYDVKM. With 3 bases clipped from V and 3 bases from J, the junction kept 10 bases outside the gene matches. This CDR3 has 17 residues. The CDR3 reads CASSFRGDRLFNQPQHF. CDR3 sequence (DNA): TGTGCCAGCAGTTTTCGAGGGGACAGGCTATTCAATCAGCCCCAGCATTTT.

The rearrangement joins TRBV27 to TRBJ1-5, with D tentatively TRBD1 (6 bases). This CDR3 spans 14 amino acids. Germline loops: CDR1 MNHEY, CDR2 SMNVEV (reference sequence). Trimming took off 6 bases at V and 0 bases at J, with 9 bases between the two ends. DNA of the CDR3: TGTGCCAGCAGAAAACAGGGTAGCAATCAGCCCCAGCATTTT. The encoded protein is CASRKQGSNQPQHF.

The V and J genes are TRBV9 and TRBJ1-4; D unclear. The CDR3 loop spans 14 amino acids. V was clipped by 1 base and J by 6 bases, with 10 bases between them. Germline V gives CDR1 SGDLS, CDR2 YYNGEE. The CDR3 nucleotides read TGTGCCAGCAGCGTAAACGGACTGGATGAAAAACTGTTTTTT. It codes for CASSVNGLDEKLFF.